This T cell receptor (beta chain) emerged from a study of T cell responses to AZD1222 COVID-19 vaccine. Study-wide results and caveats: The study reported that nearly half of spike-specific TCRs target unmutated variant regions. It was only after the peak T cell response that any repertoires were sampled.

V dropped 2 bases and J dropped 3 bases, with 19 bases sitting between them. The CDR3 loop spans 18 amino acids. The germline gives CDR1 SEHNR, CDR2 FQNEAQ (reference sequence). Some clones are missing from TCRdb's copy, which holds only in-frame ones; the method was immunoSEQ multiplex PCR. The table includes 70,000 to 95,000 clones, around 90% detected once. Concerning this clone: Its antigen is not identified.

This TCR was recovered from an adult who received the AZD1222 COVID-19 vaccine. The rearrangement links TRBV7-9 to TRBJ2-2, with D unclear. The source was peripheral blood, collected 28 days after the second AZD1222 dose. CDR3 sequence (DNA): TGTGCCAGCAGCTTAACGATGGTCCTTGGCCAGGACACCGGGGAGCTGTTTTTT. Protein: CASSLTMVLGQDTGELFF.